The rows below give T cell receptor beta chains drawn from one sample of a study of control samples from healthy donors and cancer patients. Here immunoSEQ multiplex PCR was the method, and the copy in TCRdb shows in-frame clones only, minus some. Of about 89,000 clones listed, 85% to 90% are singletons. The material sequenced was blood. The receptor set was obtained from a woman between 40 and 50 years old in good health. CDR3s include the opening cysteine and the closing phenylalanine or tryptophan. The D gene is left open where the match is weak. Expanded clones get a size class; other rows say once, few or many, or leave the size out.

CDR3aa	CDR3nt	j_gene	abundance	d_gene	v_gene
CASRKGQMNYEQYF	TGTGCCAGCAGGAAGGGACAGATGAACTACGAGCAGTACTTC	TRBJ2-7	NA	TRBD1	TRBV2
CAWWDRPRDEQFF	TGTGCCTGGTGGGACAGACCTCGTGATGAGCAGTTCTTC	TRBJ2-1	NA	TRBD1	TRBV30
CSVVGTGNTEAFF	TGCAGCGTTGTAGGGACAGGGAACACTGAAGCTTTCTTT	TRBJ1-1	few	TRBD1	TRBV29-1
CATSDRGGADREQYF	TGTGCCACCAGTGATCGCGGGGGGGCCGACCGCGAGCAGTACTTC	TRBJ2-7	NA	TRBD2	TRBV24-1
CASSQEDRAFGNTIYF	TGCGCCAGCAGCCAAGAGGACAGGGCGTTCGGAAACACCATATATTTT	TRBJ1-3	NA	TRBD1	TRBV4-1
CASSSEVSQEYF	TGTGCCAGCAGCTCCGAGGTCAGCCAGGAGTACTTC	TRBJ2-7	once	NA	TRBV5-5
CASSLQIYTEAFF	TGTGCCAGCAGCTTACAAATCTACACTGAAGCTTTCTTT	TRBJ1-1	NA	NA	TRBV7-3
CASSPTRTDWYEQFF	TGTGCCAGCTCACCTACAAGGACGGACTGGTATGAGCAGTTCTTC	TRBJ2-1	NA	NA	TRBV18
CASSPGTGGTGELFF	TGTGCCAGCTCACCCGGGACCGGCGGCACCGGGGAGCTGTTTTTT	TRBJ2-2	NA	NA	TRBV18
CATSDYNYGYTF	TGTGCCACCAGTGATTACAACTATGGCTACACCTTC	TRBJ1-2	NA	NA	TRBV24-1
CASSLDRGAKNIQYF	TGTGCCAGCAGCTTGGACAGGGGAGCCAAAAACATTCAGTACTTC	TRBJ2-4	NA	TRBD1	TRBV5-5
CASSQGAGTGGTGELFF	TGTGCCAGCAGCCAGGGTGCCGGGACAGGGGGCACCGGGGAGCTGTTTTTT	TRBJ2-2	NA	TRBD1	TRBV4-2
CSVEEGGTEAFF	TGCAGCGTTGAAGAGGGTGGCACTGAAGCTTTCTTT	TRBJ1-1	NA	NA	TRBV29-1
CASSLGQGAGDTQYF	TGTGCCAGCAGCTTGGGACAGGGGGCTGGGGATACGCAGTATTTT	TRBJ2-3	NA	TRBD1	TRBV5-8
CTSSLRGQGVAFF	TGCACCAGCAGTCTGCGGGGACAGGGCGTAGCTTTCTTT	TRBJ1-1	NA	NA	TRBV1
CASSLAGVSRTEAFF	TGTGCCAGCAGCTTGGCAGGGGTATCGAGAACTGAAGCTTTCTTT	TRBJ1-1	NA	NA	TRBV5-5
CASAGVSDTQYF	TGTGCTAGTGCCGGAGTGTCAGATACGCAGTATTTT	TRBJ2-3	NA	NA	TRBV12-5
CASSQAGGFTYEQYF	TGTGCCAGCAGCCAAGCTGGAGGGTTTACCTACGAGCAGTACTTC	TRBJ2-7	NA	NA	TRBV3-1/TRBV3-2
CAWSTDQSSYNSPLHF	TGTGCCTGGAGTACTGACCAGAGCTCCTATAATTCACCCCTCCACTTT	TRBJ1-6	NA	NA	TRBV30
CASSQAYEQYF	TGTGCCAGCAGCCAAGCCTACGAGCAGTACTTC	TRBJ2-7	NA	NA	TRBV3-1/TRBV3-2
CASSLTGTDTEAFF	TGTGCCAGCAGCTTAACGGGGACGGACACTGAAGCTTTCTTT	TRBJ1-1	NA	NA	TRBV7-3
CATSQGYYSPLHF	TGTGCCACCTCACAGGGTTACTATTCACCCCTCCACTTT	TRBJ1-6	few	NA	TRBV2
CASSSDRVANYGYTF	TGTGCCAGCAGTTCGGACAGGGTCGCCAACTATGGCTACACCTTC	TRBJ1-2	NA	TRBD1	TRBV6-5
CASSTRGPSGYGYTF	TGTGCCAGCAGCACGAGAGGACCTTCTGGCTATGGCTACACCTTC	TRBJ1-2	once	NA	TRBV7-2
CASSSPRGAPRRPEQYF	TGTGCCAGCAGTTCCCCCCGGGGGGCCCCACGCAGACCCGAGCAGTACTTC	TRBJ2-7	NA	NA	TRBV6-2/TRBV6-3
CASAPDRQQWTNEKLFF	TGTGCTAGTGCCCCGGACAGGCAGCAGTGGACTAATGAAAAACTGTTTTTT	TRBJ1-4	NA	TRBD1	TRBV12-5
CASSLGAGELFF	TGTGCCAGCAGCTTAGGTGCCGGGGAGCTGTTTTTT	TRBJ2-2	NA	NA	TRBV7-3
CASSPNSIRGLYEQYF	TGTGCCAGCAGCCCTAATTCGATCCGGGGGCTGTACGAGCAGTACTTC	TRBJ2-7	NA	NA	TRBV7-9
CASSFTGEGWNTEAFF	TGCGCCAGCAGCTTTACAGGGGAAGGTTGGAACACTGAAGCTTTCTTT	TRBJ1-1	NA	TRBD1	TRBV5-1
CASGWLQTGGTEAFF	TGTGCTAGTGGTTGGCTTCAAACCGGGGGTACTGAAGCTTTCTTT	TRBJ1-1	NA	NA	TRBV12-5
CASSLGQGRRDTQYF	TGTGCCAGCAGCTTAGGACAGGGTCGTAGAGATACGCAGTATTTT	TRBJ2-3	NA	TRBD1	TRBV7-9